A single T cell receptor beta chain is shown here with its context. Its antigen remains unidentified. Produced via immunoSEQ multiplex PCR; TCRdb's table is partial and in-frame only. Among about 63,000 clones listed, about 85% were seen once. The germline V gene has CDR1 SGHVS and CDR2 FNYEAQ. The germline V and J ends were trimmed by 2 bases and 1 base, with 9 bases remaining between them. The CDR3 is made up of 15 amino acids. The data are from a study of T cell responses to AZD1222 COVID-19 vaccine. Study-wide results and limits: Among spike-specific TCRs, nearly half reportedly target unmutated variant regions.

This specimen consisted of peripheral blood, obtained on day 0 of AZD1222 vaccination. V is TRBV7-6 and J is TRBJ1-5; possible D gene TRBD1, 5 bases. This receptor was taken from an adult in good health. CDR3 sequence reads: CASSLSRASNQPQHF. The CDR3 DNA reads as TGTGCCAGCAGCTTATCCAGGGCGAGCAATCAGCCCCAGCATTTT.